This T cell receptor (beta chain) is from a study of T cells in Graves' hyperthyroidism and ophthalmopathy. V was clipped by 4 bases and J by 6 bases, with 14 bases between them. This CDR3 region has 14 residues. CDR1 is KGHDR, CDR2 SFDVKD, per germline. This clonotype was found many times. When ophthalmopathy did not progress within 18 months, Graves' hyperthyroidism was considered stable. The investigators amplified TCR beta CDR3 regions from RNA transcripts. HTBI primers were the set used in a first-round RT-PCR of the TCR CDR3. TCRdb reprocessed the multiplex PCR reads with MiXCR, giving one entry per CDR3 protein. Of 400,000 to 550,000 distinct CDR3 sequences listed, approximately 15% were seen once; the top ten hold about 17%.

Sequencing was carried out using blood. The chain carries TRBV24-1 and TRBJ1-1; tentatively, D is TRBD1 (5 bases). The origin of this receptor is a woman younger than 30 with Graves' hyperthyroidism. The CDR3: CATSEGTDGAEAFF. CDR3 nucleotides: TGTGCCACCAGTGAGGGGACCGACGGCGCTGAAGCTTTCTTT.